The clone carrying this TCR beta chain was found many times. CDR1 SGHRS and CDR2 YFSETQ come from the germline V gene. With 4 bases clipped from V and 4 bases from J, the junction kept 7 bases outside the gene matches. CDR3 length: 15 amino acids. The CDR3 regions of TCR beta were amplified from RNA transcripts. The HTBI primer set served for first-round RT-PCR of the TCR CDR3. TCRdb redid the calling of the multiplex PCR reads with MiXCR, one entry per CDR3 protein. The sample holds over 200,000 distinct CDR3 sequences, about 15% seen once. The data derive from a study of T cells in Graves' hyperthyroidism and ophthalmopathy.

The J gene is TRBJ2-3, the V gene TRBV5-1; 9 positions agree with TRBD1. Sequenced input: blood. This clonotype originated in a man in his forties or fifties with Graves' hyperthyroidism. For the CDR3, the DNA is TGCGCCAGCAGCGGGACAGGGTTATTGGCAGATACGCAGTATTTT. As protein: CASSGTGLLADTQYF.